This T cell receptor beta chain originates from a study of T-cell reconstitution after alpha-beta-depleted transplantation in children (dated by TCRdb to 2016 to 2018). Background for the entire study: Using TCR repertoire profiling, the study quantitatively followed how T-cell immune reconstitution unfolded in children after TCRalphabeta/CD19-depleted allogeneic hematopoietic cell transplantation.

The receptor library was made with PCR. For sequencing, an Illumina HiSeq 2500 was employed. To normalize quantification of the TCRbeta repertoire, the TCR libraries were built with molecular barcoding that relied on unique molecular identifiers. TCRdb trimmed the raw reads at Q25, called clones with MiXCR and kept productive beta chains. Every entry covers one CDR3 protein and lists the most common genes and DNA from its rows. Present in this sample are about 980,000 distinct CDR3 sequences, about 26% of which were seen just once. About 28% of the sample is in the top ten clones. A distance of 12 bases separates the germline ends of V and J, which lose 2 bases and 2 bases respectively. The CDR3 starts with the cysteine, ends with the phenylalanine, and has 16 residues. Left in the record is the CDR3 DNA by itself, 48 bases read in frame from the first base. The paper as a whole reports these results and caveats: The frequencies of hyperexpanded clones fell over the following months, and after one year, T-cell counts and TCRbeta diversity were mostly attributed to newly produced T cells. In some patients, high TCRbeta diversity at day 60 was attributed to recipient T cells and intrathymic progenitors that had survived conditioning. About two months after transplant, the apparently early recovery of alphabetaT-cell counts reportedly depended on just several hundred clones that had expanded rapidly and came from non-depleted graft cells.

The sample's treatment or condition, from its label and the paper: allogeneic hematopoietic cell transplantation with graft depleted of TCRalphabeta T cells and CD19 B cells. TCRalphabeta/CD19-depleted allogeneic hematopoietic cell grafts were given to the transplant recipients, all of whom were children. Comments on this clonotype: This clone's antigen is unknown. No much larger clone exists at a distance of one base, and base qualities are not known.

This specimen was PBMCs, mostly from graft donor cells, taken 360 days after TCRalphabeta/CD19-depleted stem cell transplant. The sequence derives from a boy younger than two who had a stem cell transplant for SCID, so the T cells may come from the graft donor. The sequence joins TRBV12-3 or TRBV12-4 to TRBJ1-4; the D gene is perhaps TRBD1, from 6 matching bases. The DNA is as follows: TGTGCCAGCAGTTTAACCGGGGGCCAGACTAATGAAAAACTGTTTTTT. Its translation is CASSLTGGQTNEKLFF.